Listed below are T cell receptor beta chains from one sample, sequenced in a study of beta chain features in type 1 diabetes. The method was immunoSEQ multiplex PCR; TCRdb's version includes in-frame clones alone and lacks a portion of them. Seen here are a few hundred thousand clones, over 13% observed once, and the top ten hold about 0.018%. Specimen: naive CD4+ T cells from blood. Receptor source: a young woman in good health. The CDR3 runs from the conserved cysteine through the conserved F or W. The D gene is left open where the match is weak. Clone size appears in some rows only: once, few, many, or a class for an expanded clone.

cdr3_aa	cdr3_nt	j_call	d_call	v_call	clone_size
CASSYFGSGSGYEQYF	TGTGCCAGCAGTTACTTCGGTAGCGGGAGCGGATACGAGCAGTACTTC	TRBJ2-7	TRBD2	TRBV6-6	-
CASSHPGTGSRNEQYF	TGTGCCAGCAGCCACCCCGGGACAGGGAGTCGAAACGAGCAGTACTTC	TRBJ2-7	TRBD1	TRBV28	-
CASSLVSGLAETQYF	TGCGCCAGCAGCTTGGTCTCGGGACTAGCGGAGACCCAGTACTTC	TRBJ2-5	TRBD2	TRBV5-1	few
CASSPGTGVLYEQYF	TGTGCCAGCAGCCCCGGGACAGGGGTGTTGTACGAGCAGTACTTC	TRBJ2-7	TRBD1	TRBV7-9	-
CASSPYRGDTIYF	TGTGCCAGCAGCCCCTATCGGGGGGACACCATATATTTT	TRBJ1-3	-	TRBV14	few
CASSLGQPQNTGELFF	TGTGCCAGCTCCCTCGGACAGCCCCAGAACACCGGGGAGCTGTTTTTT	TRBJ2-2	-	TRBV18	few
CSAIRGDTEAFF	TGCAGCGCGATTCGGGGAGACACTGAAGCTTTCTTT	TRBJ1-1	-	TRBV29-1	-
CASSSTSGIADTQYF	TGTGCCAGCAGCTCGACTAGCGGGATCGCAGATACGCAGTATTTT	TRBJ2-3	TRBD2	TRBV7-3	few
CASSSVWGGGTQYF	TGTGCCAGCAGCTCCGTGTGGGGGGGCGGCACCCAGTACTTC	TRBJ2-5	-	TRBV14	-
CASSKGGVYNEQFF	TGTGCCAGCAGCAAAGGCGGGGTCTACAATGAGCAGTTCTTC	TRBJ2-1	-	TRBV7-6	few
CASSLGAGVNYNEQFF	TGCGCCAGCAGCTTGGGAGCGGGAGTTAACTACAATGAGCAGTTCTTC	TRBJ2-1	TRBD2	TRBV5-1	-